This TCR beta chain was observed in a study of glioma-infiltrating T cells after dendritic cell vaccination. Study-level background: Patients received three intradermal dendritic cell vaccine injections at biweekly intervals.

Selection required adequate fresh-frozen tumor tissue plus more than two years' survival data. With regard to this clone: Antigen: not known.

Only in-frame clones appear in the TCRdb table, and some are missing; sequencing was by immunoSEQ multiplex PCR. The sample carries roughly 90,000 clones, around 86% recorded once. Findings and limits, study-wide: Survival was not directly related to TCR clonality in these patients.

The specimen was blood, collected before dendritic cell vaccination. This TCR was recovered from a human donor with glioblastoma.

The CDR3 reads CASSPRTSGWYEQYF. The CDR3 DNA reads as TGTGCCAGCAGTCCACGGACTAGCGGATGGTACGAGCAGTACTTC. This chain uses TRBV28 with TRBJ2-7, with 10 bases identical to TRBD2. Trimming at V came to 5 bases and at J to 4 bases, leaving 8 bases not matched to a gene. The CDR3 is made up of 15 amino acids. Germline V CDR1 and CDR2: MDHEN, SYDVKM.